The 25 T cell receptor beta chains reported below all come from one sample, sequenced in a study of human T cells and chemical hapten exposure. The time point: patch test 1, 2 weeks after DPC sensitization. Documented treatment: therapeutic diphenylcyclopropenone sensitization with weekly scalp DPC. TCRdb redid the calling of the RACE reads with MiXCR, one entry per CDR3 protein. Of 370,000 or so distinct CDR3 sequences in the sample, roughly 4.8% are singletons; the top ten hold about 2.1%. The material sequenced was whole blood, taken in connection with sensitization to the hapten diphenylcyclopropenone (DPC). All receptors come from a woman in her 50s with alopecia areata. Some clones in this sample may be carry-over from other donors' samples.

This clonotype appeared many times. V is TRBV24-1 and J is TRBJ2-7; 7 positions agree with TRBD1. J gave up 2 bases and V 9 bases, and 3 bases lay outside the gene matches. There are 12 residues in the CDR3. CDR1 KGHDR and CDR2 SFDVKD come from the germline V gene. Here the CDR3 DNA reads TGTGCCACCCAGGACAGGACCTACGAGCAGTACTTC. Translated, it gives CATQDRTYEQYF.

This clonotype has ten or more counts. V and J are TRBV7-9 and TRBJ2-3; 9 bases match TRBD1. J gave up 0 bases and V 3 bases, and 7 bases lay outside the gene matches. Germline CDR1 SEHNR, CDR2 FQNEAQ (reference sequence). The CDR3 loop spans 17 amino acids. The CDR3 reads CASSLGTGRSSTDTQYF. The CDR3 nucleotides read TGTGCCAGCAGCTTGGGGACAGGGCGGTCTAGCACAGATACGCAGTATTTT.

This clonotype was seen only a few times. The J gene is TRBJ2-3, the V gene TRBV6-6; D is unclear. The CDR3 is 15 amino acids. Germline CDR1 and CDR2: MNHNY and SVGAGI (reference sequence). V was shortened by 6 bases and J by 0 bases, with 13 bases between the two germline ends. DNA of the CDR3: TGTGCCAGCAGAATGGACGAGATAAGCACAGATACGCAGTATTTT. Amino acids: CASRMDEISTDTQYF.

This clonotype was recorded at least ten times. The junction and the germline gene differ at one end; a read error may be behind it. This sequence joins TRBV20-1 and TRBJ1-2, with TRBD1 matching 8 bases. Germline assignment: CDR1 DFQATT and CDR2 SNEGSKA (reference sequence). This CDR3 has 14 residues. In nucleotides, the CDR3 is TGCAGTGTTTGGTCTGCCCCGGGACAGGCCTCTTACTACTTC. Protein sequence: CSVWSAPGQASYYF.

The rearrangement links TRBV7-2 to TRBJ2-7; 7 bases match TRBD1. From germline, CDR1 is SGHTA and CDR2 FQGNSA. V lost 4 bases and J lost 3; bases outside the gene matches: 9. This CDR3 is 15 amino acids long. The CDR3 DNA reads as TGTGCCAGCAGCTCCACAGGACAGGCGAACTACGAGCAGTACTTC. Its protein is CASSSTGQANYEQYF. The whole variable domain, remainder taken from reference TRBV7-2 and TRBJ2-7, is GAGVSQSPSNKVTEKGKDVELRCDPISGHTALYWYRQSLGQGLEFLIYFQGNSAPDKSGLPSDRFSAERTGGSVSTLTIQRTQQEDSAVYLCASSSTGQANYEQYFGPGTRLTVT.

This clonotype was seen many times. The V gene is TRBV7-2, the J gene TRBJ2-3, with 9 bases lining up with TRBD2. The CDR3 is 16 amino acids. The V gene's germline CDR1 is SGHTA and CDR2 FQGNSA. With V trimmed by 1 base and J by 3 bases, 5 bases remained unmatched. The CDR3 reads CASSLVSGGRTDTQYF. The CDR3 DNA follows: TGTGCCAGCAGCTTAGTCAGCGGGGGGAGGACAGATACGCAGTATTTT.

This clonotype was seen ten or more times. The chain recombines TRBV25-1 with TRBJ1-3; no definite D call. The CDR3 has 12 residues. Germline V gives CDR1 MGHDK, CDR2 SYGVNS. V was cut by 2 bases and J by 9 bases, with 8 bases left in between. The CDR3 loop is CASSEVDFTIYF. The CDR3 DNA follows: TGTGCCAGCAGTGAAGTGGATTTCACCATATATTTT. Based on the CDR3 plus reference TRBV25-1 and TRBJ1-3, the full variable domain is EADIYQTPRYLVIGTGKKITLECSQTMGHDKMYWYQQDPGMELHLIHYSYGVNSTEKGDLSSESTVSRIRTEHFPLTLESARPSHTSQYLCASSEVDFTIYFGEGSWLTVV.

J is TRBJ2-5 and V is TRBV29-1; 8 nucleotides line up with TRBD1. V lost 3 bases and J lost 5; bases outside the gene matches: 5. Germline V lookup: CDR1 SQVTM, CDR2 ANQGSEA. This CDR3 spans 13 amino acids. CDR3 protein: CSVDMDRVETQYF. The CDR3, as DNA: TGCAGCGTTGACATGGACAGGGTGGAGACCCAGTACTTC.

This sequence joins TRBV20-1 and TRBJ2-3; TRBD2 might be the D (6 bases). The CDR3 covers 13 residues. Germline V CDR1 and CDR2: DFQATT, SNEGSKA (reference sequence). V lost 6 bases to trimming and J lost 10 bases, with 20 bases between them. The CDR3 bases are TGCAGTGCCGAGGGCGGGGCCGGGGATGCGCAGTATTTT. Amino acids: CSAEGGAGDAQYF.

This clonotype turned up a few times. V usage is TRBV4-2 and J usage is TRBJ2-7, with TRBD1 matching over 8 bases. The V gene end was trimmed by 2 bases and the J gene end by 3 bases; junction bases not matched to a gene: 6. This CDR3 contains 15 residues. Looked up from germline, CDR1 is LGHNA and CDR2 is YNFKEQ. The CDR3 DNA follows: TGTGCCAGCAGCCAATTTTCAGGACAGGGCTACGAGCAGTACTTC. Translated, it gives CASSQFSGQGYEQYF.

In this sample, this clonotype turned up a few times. The CDR3 here is CASGLVLDSKNYGYTF. The CDR3 nucleotides are TGTGCTAGTGGTTTGGTACTGGACAGCAAAAACTATGGCTACACCTTC. This chain uses TRBV12-5 with TRBJ1-2; D may be TRBD1 (6 bases). Germline values: CDR1 LGHNT, CDR2 FRNRAP. The V and J ends lost 0 bases and 2 bases respectively, with 13 bases between them. The CDR3 runs 16 residues.

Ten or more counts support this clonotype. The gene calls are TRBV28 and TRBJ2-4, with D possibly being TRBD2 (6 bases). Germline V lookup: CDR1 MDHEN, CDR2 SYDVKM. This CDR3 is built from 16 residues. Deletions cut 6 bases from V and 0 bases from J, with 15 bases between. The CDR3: CASRQRLVLAKNIQYF. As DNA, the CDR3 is TGTGCCAGCAGGCAAAGACTAGTTCTAGCCAAAAACATTCAGTACTTC.

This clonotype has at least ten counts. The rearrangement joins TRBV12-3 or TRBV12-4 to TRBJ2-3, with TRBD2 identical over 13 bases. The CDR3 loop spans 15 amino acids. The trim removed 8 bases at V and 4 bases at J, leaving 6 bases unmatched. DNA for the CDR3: TGTGCCAGCGTACTACTAGCGGGGGGGGCAGATACGCAGTATTTT. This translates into CASVLLAGGADTQYF.

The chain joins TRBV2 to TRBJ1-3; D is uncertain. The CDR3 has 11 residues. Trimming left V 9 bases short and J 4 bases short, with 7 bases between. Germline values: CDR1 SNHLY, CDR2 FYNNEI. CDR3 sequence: CARGQGNTIYF. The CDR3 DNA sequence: TGTGCCAGGGGCCAGGGAAACACCATATATTTT.

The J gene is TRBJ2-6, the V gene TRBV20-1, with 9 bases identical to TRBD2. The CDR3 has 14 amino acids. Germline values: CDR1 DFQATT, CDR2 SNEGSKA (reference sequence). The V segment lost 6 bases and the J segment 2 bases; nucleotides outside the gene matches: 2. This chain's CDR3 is CSASGRPGANVLTF. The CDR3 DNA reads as TGCAGTGCCAGCGGGAGGCCTGGGGCCAACGTCCTGACTTTC.

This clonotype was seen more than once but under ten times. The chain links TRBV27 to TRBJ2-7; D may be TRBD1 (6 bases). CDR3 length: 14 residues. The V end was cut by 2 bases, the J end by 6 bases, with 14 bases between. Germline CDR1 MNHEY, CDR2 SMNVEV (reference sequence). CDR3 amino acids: CASSLVGGVGEQYF. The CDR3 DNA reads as TGTGCCAGCAGTTTAGTAGGGGGTGTGGGCGAGCAGTACTTC.

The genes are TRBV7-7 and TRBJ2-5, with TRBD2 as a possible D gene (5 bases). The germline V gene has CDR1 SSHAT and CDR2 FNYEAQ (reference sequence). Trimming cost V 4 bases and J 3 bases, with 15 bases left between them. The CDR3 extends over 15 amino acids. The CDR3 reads CASSSESGFEETQYF. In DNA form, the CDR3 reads TGTGCCAGCAGCTCCGAAAGCGGATTTGAAGAGACCCAGTACTTC.

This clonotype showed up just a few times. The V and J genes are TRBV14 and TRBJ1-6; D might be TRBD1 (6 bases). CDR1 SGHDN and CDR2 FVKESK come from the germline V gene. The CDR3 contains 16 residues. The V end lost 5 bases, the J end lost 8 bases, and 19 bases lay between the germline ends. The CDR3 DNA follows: TGTGCCAGCAGCTGGGGGCGGGGAAAACAATATTCACCCCTCCACTTT. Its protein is CASSWGRGKQYSPLHF.

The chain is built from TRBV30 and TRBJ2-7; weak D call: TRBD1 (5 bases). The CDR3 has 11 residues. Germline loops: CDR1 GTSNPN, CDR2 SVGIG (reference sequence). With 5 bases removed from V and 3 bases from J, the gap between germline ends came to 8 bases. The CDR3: CAWADSYEQYF. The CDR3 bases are TGTGCCTGGGCCGACAGCTACGAGCAGTACTTC.

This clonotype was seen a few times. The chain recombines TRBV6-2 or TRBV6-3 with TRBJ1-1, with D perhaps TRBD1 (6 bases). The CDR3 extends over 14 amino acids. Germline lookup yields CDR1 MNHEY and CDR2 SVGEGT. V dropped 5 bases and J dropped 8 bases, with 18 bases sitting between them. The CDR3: CASSRSKTGGEAFF. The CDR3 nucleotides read TGTGCCAGCAGTAGATCCAAGACAGGCGGGGAAGCTTTCTTT.

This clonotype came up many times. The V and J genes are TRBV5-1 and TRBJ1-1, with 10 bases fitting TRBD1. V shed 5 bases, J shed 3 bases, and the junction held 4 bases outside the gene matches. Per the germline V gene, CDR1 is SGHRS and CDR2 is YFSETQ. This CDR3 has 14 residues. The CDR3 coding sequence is TGCGCCAGCAGTTCCGGGACAGGGGACACTGAAGCTTTCTTT. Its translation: CASSSGTGDTEAFF.

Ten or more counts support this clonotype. The chain's CDR3 is CASSKPRTGYYEQYF. For the CDR3, the DNA is TGTGCCAGCAGTAAACCTCGAACAGGGTACTACGAGCAGTACTTC. V gene TRBV6-2 or TRBV6-3 combines with J gene TRBJ2-7; D may be TRBD1 (6 bases). The V gene lost 5 bases and the J gene lost 3 bases, with 17 bases spanning the gap. Germline V gene data show CDR1 as MNHEY and CDR2 as SVGEGT. The CDR3 is 15 residues long.

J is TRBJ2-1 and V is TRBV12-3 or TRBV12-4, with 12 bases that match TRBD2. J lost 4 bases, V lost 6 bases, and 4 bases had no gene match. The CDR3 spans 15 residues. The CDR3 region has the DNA TGTGCCAGCAGAATAGGACTAGCGGGGTACAATGAGCAGTTCTTC. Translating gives CASRIGLAGYNEQFF.

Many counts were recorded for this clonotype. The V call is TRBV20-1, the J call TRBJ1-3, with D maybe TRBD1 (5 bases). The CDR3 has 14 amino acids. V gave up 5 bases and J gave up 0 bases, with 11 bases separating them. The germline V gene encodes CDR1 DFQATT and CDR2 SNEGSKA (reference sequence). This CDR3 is CSAVGPSSGNTIYF. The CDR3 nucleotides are TGCAGTGCTGTGGGACCGAGCTCTGGAAACACCATATATTTT.

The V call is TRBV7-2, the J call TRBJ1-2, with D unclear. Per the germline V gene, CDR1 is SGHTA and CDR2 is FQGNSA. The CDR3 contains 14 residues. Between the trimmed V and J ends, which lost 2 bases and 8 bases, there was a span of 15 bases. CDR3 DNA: TGTGCCAGCAGCTTACGGTCGAGTAAAGCGGGCTACACCTTC. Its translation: CASSLRSSKAGYTF.